Listed here are 5 T cell receptor beta chains from one sample, sequenced in a study of blood T cells in healthy people across ages. Primers used in a second PCR of roughly 6 to 12 cycles were a sample-barcoded 5' primer and a J-beta primer mix. TCRdb itself ran the 5' RACE reads through MiXCR, one entry per CDR3 protein. The table records about 640,000 distinct CDR3 sequences, roughly 50% of them present only once. Specimen: blood. These receptors were collected from a man aged 60 to 75 in good health.

This rearrangement joins TRBV21-1 to TRBJ1-2; TRBD1, the D gene given by the table, was not confirmed from the DNA. TRBV21-1 is given as a pseudogene. The CDR3 is 19 amino acids. In nucleotides, the CDR3 is TGTGCCAGCAGCAAAGGAAAAAGGGCCTACAGGGGGCGTAGCTATGGCTACACCTTC. Translation gives CASSKGKRAYRGRSYGYTF.

This clonotype was counted a few times. The CDR3: CASQTRRATSRDEQFF. Here the CDR3 DNA reads TGTGCCAGCCAAACCCGTCGGGCTACCTCGAGGGATGAGCAGTTCTTC. The V call is TRBV6-6, the J call TRBJ2-1; weak D call: TRBD2 (5 bases). The CDR3 is made up of 16 amino acids. Trimming pared 8 bases from V and 8 bases from J, leaving 25 bases between. Germline values: CDR1 MNHNY, CDR2 SVGAGI (reference sequence).

The chain recombines TRBV7-2 with TRBJ1-6, with D tentatively TRBD1 (6 bases). Trimming cost V 5 bases and J 7 bases, with 12 bases left between them. The CDR3 runs 14 residues. Germline V gene sequence: CDR1 SGHTA, CDR2 FQGNSA. The CDR3 sequence is CASSRQVLNSPLHF. The CDR3 DNA is TGTGCCAGCAGCAGACAGGTCCTCAATTCACCCCTCCACTTT.

The V call is TRBV29-1, the J call TRBJ1-2; D perhaps matches TRBD1 (6 bases). The CDR3 covers 12 residues. Trimming left V 7 bases short and J 6 bases short, with 15 bases between. Germline values: CDR1 SQVTM, CDR2 ANQGSEA. CDR3 region: CSGGQQGNGYTF. Written as DNA, the CDR3 is TGCAGCGGGGGACAACAGGGAAATGGCTACACCTTC.

There are a few counts of this clonotype. This sequence joins TRBV6-6 and TRBJ2-3, with 7 bases fitting TRBD2. CDR1 MNHNY and CDR2 SVGAGI come from the germline V gene (reference sequence). The V and J ends lost 4 bases and 2 bases, in that order; junction bases with no gene match: 6. The CDR3 has 15 residues. In DNA form, the CDR3 reads TGTGCCAGCAGTTCACGGGGGGAGTACACAGATACGCAGTATTTT. Its protein product is CASSSRGEYTDTQYF.